This TCR beta chain was documented in a study of CD4+ T cells in melanoma (dated by TCRdb to 2022 to 2024). Notes on the research overall: The study examined neoantigen-specific CD4+ T cells in human melanoma.

This clone was counted once. Its antigen is still unknown. No much larger clone exists at a distance of one base, and base qualities are not known. The donors were people with melanoma. What the authors observed across the whole study: Neoantigen-specific CD4+ T cells were reported to be correlated with the function of CD8+ T cells, macrophages and B cells. According to the report, neoantigen-specific CD4+ T cells in melanoma displayed diverse differentiation states.

Library creation used the immunoSEQ multiplex PCR assay. TCRdb took this table from immuneACCESS and kept in-frame rearrangements with V and J called. Such tables lack part of the clones; where checked against another copy, unresolved V genes explain under half of the gap, and the rest is unexplained. This sample has over 10,000 clones in its table, and about 83% of those were observed once. The ten largest clones take up around 16% of the sample. Trimming removed 9 bases from V and 3 bases from J, leaving 11 bases between the germline ends. The CDR3 runs 13 amino acids, cysteine and phenylalanine included. This entry keeps only the CDR3 DNA: 39 bases, framed from base 1. CDR1 and CDR2 are drawn from the germline V gene: KGHSH, LQKENI.

Sequenced material: cells from a culture (not recorded whether cultured in vitro). This clonotype was sampled from a human donor with melanoma. The V and J segments used are TRBV18 and TRBJ2-2; the D gene assignment is ambiguous. The sequence in DNA is TGTGCCAGTACAAAGTGGGACACCGGGGAGCTGTTTTTT. Its product reads: CASTKWDTGELFF.